Listed below are T cell receptor beta chains from one sample, sequenced in a study of blood T cell repertoires in COVID-19. The assay was immunoSEQ multiplex PCR, and TCRdb's table has in-frame clones only and misses some. This table holds approximately 300,000 clones, roughly 82% found once. Source material: peripheral blood. The receptors were gathered from a woman between 45 and 65 years old with acute or convalescent COVID-19. Each CDR3 is given with its conserved first and last residue. Part of the rows lack a size; the others show once, few, many or a class for expanded clones.

abundance	v_gene	j_gene	CDR3aa
-	TRBV29-1	TRBJ2-7	CSVDSGLGEQYF
once	TRBV30	TRBJ1-1	CAWSGNRGTGTEAFF
-	TRBV24-1	TRBJ2-1	CATSDRGIGIEQFF
-	TRBV13	TRBJ1-6	CASSRQYSPLHF
-	TRBV6-1	TRBJ2-7	CASSATFYGNSYEQYF
once	TRBV5-6	TRBJ2-3	CASSTLTGGSTDTQYF
once	TRBV9	TRBJ2-3	CASSRASGTDTQYF
once	TRBV6-2/TRBV6-3	TRBJ2-2	CASSFWSPNTGELFF
-	TRBV19	TRBJ2-2	CASTPWGTGNTGELFF
-	TRBV6-1	TRBJ2-7	CASSELAGDLFTYEQYF
-	TRBV7-2	TRBJ2-1	CASSGQAGPYNEQFF
-	TRBV6-2/TRBV6-3	TRBJ2-1	CASSDRNEQFF
-	TRBV24-1	TRBJ1-5	CATSDSGNQPQHF
-	TRBV7-3	TRBJ2-7	CASSLMPTGGIHEQYF
-	TRBV19	TRBJ1-2	CASTHRNYGYTF
-	TRBV13	TRBJ1-1	CASSESYMNTEAFF
once	TRBV6-4	TRBJ2-2	CASSSGNTGELFF
-	TRBV9	TRBJ2-7	CASSAGPGMGSYEQYF
-	TRBV5-1	TRBJ1-5	CASSQDNRNQPQHF
-	TRBV9	TRBJ2-1	CASSTSTGVQNEQFF
once	TRBV3-1/TRBV3-2	TRBJ1-5	CASSQGDRVVLGGNQPQHF
-	TRBV7-2	TRBJ1-2	CASSLSQLDGYTF
-	TRBV19	TRBJ2-7	CASHYEASGFGEQYF
-	TRBV24-1	TRBJ2-1	CATSVASGRDNEQFF
-	TRBV6-5	TRBJ2-1	CASRPGGVTYNEQFF
-	TRBV18	TRBJ1-1	CASSKGQPNTEAFF
-	TRBV5-1	TRBJ2-7	CASSLGGLVNEQYF
-	TRBV19	TRBJ1-4	CASSMSGTGGGHEKLFF
once	TRBV7-3	TRBJ2-7	CASSLSATSRTYEQYF
-	TRBV27	TRBJ1-6	CASSTRDLRSSYNSPLHF
-	TRBV7-9	TRBJ1-2	CASSRTAGRSRNGYTF
few	TRBV10-3	TRBJ2-5	CAISGDRAQETQYF